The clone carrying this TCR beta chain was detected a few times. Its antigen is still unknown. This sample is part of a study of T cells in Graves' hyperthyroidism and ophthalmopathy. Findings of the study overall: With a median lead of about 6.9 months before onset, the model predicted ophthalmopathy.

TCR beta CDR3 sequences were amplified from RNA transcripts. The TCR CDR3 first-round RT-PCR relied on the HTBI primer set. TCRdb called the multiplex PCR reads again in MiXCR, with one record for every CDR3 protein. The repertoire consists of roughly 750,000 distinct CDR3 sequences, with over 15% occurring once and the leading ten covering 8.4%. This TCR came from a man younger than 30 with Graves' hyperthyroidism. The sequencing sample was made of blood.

The DNA for the CDR3 is TGTGCCTGGAGGGTTTTCGGCGGAGACTCCTACAATGAGCAGTTCTTC. This codes for CAWRVFGGDSYNEQFF. This chain uses TRBV30 with TRBJ2-1; D uncertain. The germline V gene has CDR1 GTSNPN and CDR2 SVGIG (reference sequence). With 3 bases removed from V and 0 bases from J, the gap between germline ends came to 15 bases. The CDR3 loop spans 16 amino acids.